This TCR beta chain was identified during a study of T cell changes during pregnancy in multiple sclerosis. Libraries were prepared by immunoSEQ multiplex PCR; TCRdb keeps only in-frame clonotypes and omits some of them. This table holds tens of thousands of clones, 89% found once. The material was CD4+ T cells from peripheral blood mononuclear cells, obtained in the first trimester of pregnancy. The sequence was obtained from a female donor with multiple sclerosis, enrolled in a pregnancy study.

This CDR3 reads CASKRGSGGRSGANVLTF. In DNA form, the CDR3 reads TGTGCCAGCAAGCGGGGGTCAGGGGGACGCTCTGGGGCCAACGTCCTGACTTTC. This chain uses TRBV2 with TRBJ2-6; weak D call: TRBD2 (8 bases). Deletions cut 7 bases from V and 0 bases from J, with 19 bases between. The CDR3 covers 18 residues. Germline V lookup: CDR1 SNHLY, CDR2 FYNNEI.